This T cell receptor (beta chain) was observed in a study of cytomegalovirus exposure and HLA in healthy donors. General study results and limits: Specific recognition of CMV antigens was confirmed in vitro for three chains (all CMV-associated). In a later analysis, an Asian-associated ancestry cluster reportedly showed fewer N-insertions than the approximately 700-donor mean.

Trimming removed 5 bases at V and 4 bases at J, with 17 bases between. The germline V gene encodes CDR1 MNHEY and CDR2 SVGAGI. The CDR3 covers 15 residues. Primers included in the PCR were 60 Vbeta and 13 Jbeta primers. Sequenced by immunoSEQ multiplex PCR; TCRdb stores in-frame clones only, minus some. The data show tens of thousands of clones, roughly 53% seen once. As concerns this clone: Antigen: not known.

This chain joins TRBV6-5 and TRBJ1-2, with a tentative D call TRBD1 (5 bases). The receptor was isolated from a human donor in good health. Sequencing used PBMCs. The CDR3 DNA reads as TGTGCCAGCAGTCCGCCGGGGGGAAGAGGCTATGGCTACACCTTC. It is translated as CASSPPGGRGYGYTF.